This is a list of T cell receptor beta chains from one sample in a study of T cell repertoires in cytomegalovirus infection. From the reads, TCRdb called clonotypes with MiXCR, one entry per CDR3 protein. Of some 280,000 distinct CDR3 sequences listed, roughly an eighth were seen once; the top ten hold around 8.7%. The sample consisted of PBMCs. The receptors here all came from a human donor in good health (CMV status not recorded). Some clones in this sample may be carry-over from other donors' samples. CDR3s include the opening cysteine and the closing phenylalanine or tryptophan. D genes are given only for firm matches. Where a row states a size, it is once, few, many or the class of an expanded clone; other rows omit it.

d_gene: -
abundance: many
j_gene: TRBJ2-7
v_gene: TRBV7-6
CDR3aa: CASSLEGVHEQYF
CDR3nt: TGTGCCAGCAGCTTGGAGGGTGTCCACGAGCAGTACTTC

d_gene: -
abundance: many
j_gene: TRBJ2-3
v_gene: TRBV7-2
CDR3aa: CASSPLGHTQYF
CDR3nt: TGTGCCAGCAGTCCGCTAGGGCATACGCAGTATTTT

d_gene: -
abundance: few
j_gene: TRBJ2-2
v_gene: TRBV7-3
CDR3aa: CASSLNKGNTGELFF
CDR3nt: TGTGCCAGCAGCTTAAATAAAGGGAACACCGGGGAGCTGTTTTTT

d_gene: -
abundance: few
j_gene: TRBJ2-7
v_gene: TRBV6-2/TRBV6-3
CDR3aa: CASSYFEGGYEQYF
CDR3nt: TGTGCCAGCAGTTACTTCGAGGGAGGCTACGAGCAGTACTTC

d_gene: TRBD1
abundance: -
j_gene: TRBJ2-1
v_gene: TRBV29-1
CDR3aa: CSIGQGDNEQFF
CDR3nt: TGCAGCATAGGACAGGGGGACAATGAGCAGTTCTTC

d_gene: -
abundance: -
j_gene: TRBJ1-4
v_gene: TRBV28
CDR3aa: CASSSPGELNEKLFF
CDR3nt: TGTGCCAGCAGTTCCCCCGGAGAACTTAATGAAAAACTGTTTTTT

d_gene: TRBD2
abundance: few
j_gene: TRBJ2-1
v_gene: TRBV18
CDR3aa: CASSRTSPNSYNEQFF
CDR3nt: TGTGCCAGCTCAAGGACTAGCCCAAACTCCTACAATGAGCAGTTCTTC

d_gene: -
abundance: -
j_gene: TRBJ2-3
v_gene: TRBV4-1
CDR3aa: CASSLLPAGSTDTQYF
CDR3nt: TGCGCCAGCAGCCTACTGCCAGCGGGTAGTACAGATACGCAGTATTTT

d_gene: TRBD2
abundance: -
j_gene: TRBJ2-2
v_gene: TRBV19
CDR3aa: CASSPFGLAGGTGELFF
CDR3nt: TGTGCCAGTAGTCCCTTCGGACTAGCGGGAGGGACCGGGGAGCTGTTTTTT

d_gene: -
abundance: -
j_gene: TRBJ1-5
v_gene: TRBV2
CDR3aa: CASGGPQPQHF
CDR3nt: TGTGCCAGCGGCGGACCCCAACCCCAGCATTTT

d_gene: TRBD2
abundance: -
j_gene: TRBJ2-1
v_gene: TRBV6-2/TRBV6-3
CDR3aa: CASNPIAGGHNEQFF
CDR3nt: TGTGCCAGCAATCCCATAGCGGGAGGCCACAATGAGCAGTTCTTC

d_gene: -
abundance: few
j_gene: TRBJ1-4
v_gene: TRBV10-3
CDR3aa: CAISESEGTNEKLFF
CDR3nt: TGTGCCATCAGTGAGTCGGAGGGTACTAATGAAAAACTGTTTTTT

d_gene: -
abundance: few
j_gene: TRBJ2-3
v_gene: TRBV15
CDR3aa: CATRRGSSTDTQYF
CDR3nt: TGTGCCACCAGGAGGGGGAGTTCTACAGATACGCAGTATTTT

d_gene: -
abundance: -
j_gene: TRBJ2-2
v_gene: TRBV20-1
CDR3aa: CSATDFAINTGELFF
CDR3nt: TGCAGTGCCACCGACTTCGCGATAAACACCGGGGAGCTGTTTTTT

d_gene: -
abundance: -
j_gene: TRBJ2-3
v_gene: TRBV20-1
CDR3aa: CSAFLAVASTDTQYF
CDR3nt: TGCAGTGCTTTTTTAGCGGTGGCTAGCACAGATACGCAGTATTTT

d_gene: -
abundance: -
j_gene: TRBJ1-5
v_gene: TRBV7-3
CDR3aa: CASSFDRSQPQHF
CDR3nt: TGTGCCAGCAGCTTTGACAGATCCCAGCCCCAGCATTTT

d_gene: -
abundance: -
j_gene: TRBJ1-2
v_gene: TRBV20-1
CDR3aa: CSVSEPPGYTF
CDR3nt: TGCAGTGTATCTGAGCCACCAGGCTACACCTTC

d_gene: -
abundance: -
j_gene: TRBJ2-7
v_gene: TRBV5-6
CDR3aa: CASSKRGEQYF
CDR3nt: TGTGCCAGCAGCAAAAGGGGGGAGCAGTACTTC

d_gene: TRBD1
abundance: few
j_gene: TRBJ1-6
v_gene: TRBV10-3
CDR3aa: CAISGTGDSPLHF
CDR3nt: TGTGCCATCAGTGGGACAGGGGATTCACCCCTCCACTTT

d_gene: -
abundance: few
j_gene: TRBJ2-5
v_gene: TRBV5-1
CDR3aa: CASESGTEETQYF
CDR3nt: TGCGCCAGCGAATCCGGGACCGAAGAGACCCAGTACTTC

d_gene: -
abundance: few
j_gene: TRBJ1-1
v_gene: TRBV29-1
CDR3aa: CSVVGSMNTEAFF
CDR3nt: TGCAGCGTTGTGGGCAGTATGAACACTGAAGCTTTCTTT

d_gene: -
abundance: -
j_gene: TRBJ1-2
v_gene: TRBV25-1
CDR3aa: CASSETLLTRGNYGYTF
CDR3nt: TGTGCCAGCAGTGAGACCCTTCTCACTAGGGGGAACTATGGCTACACCTTC

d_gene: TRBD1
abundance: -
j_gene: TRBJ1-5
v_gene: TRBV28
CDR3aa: CASTTGGNNQPQHF
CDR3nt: TGTGCCAGCACCACAGGGGGTAACAATCAGCCCCAGCATTTT

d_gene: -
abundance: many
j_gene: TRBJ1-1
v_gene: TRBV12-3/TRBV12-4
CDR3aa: CASRSVHVPPETEAFF
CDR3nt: TGTGCCAGCCGCTCCGTCCACGTACCCCCGGAGACTGAAGCTTTCTTT

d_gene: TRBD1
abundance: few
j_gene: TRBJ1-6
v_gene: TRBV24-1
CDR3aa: CATSDLGRQGSSYNSPLHF
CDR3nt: TGTGCCACCAGTGATTTAGGTCGACAGGGGAGCTCCTATAATTCACCCCTCCACTTT

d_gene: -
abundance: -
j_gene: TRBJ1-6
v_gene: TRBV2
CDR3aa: CASNGDLNSPLHF
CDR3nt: TGTGCCAGCAACGGGGACCTTAATTCACCCCTCCACTTT

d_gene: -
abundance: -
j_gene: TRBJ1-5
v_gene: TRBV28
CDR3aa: CASSFLGVDQPQHF
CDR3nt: TGTGCCAGCAGTTTTCTCGGAGTGGATCAGCCCCAGCATTTT

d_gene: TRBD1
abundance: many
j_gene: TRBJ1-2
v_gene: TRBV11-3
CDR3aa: CASSGRDRANYGYTF
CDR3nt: TGTGCCAGCAGCGGACGGGACAGGGCAAACTATGGCTACACCTTC

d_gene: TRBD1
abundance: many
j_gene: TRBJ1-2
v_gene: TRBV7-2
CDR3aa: CASRITGVPNYGYTF
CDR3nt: TGTGCCAGCAGAATTACAGGGGTCCCTAACTATGGCTACACCTTC

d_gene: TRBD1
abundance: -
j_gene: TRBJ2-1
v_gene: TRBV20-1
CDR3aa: CSALKTGILNEQFF
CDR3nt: TGCAGTGCCCTTAAGACAGGGATCTTGAATGAGCAGTTCTTC

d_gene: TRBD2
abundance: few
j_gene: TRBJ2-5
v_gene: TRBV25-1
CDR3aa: CASSDPGLAGETQYF
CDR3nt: TGTGCCAGCAGTGACCCGGGACTAGCGGGAGAGACCCAGTACTTC

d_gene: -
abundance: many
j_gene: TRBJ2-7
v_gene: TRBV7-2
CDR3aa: CASSLYSGAGTISYEQYF
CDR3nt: TGTGCCAGCAGCTTATATAGTGGTGCGGGGACCATCTCCTACGAGCAGTACTTC

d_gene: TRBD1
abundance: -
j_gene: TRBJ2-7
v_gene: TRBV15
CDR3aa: CATSREQGAYEQYF
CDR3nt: TGTGCCACCAGCAGAGAACAGGGGGCTTATGAGCAGTACTTC

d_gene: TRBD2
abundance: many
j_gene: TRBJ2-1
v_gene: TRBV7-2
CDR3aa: CASRLGGYNEQFF
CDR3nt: TGTGCCAGCAGACTCGGGGGGTACAATGAGCAGTTCTTC

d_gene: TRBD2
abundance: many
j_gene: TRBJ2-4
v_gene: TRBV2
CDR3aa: CASRKSREAAKNIQYF
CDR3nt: TGTGCCAGCAGAAAATCCCGGGAGGCTGCCAAAAACATTCAGTACTTC

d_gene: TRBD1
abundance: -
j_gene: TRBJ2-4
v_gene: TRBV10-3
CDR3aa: CAISSDRETKNIQYF
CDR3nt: TGTGCCATCAGTTCTGACAGGGAGACCAAAAACATTCAGTACTTC

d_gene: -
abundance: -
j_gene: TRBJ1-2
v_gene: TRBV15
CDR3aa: CATSRESDYGYTF
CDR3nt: TGTGCCACCAGCAGAGAAAGTGACTATGGCTACACCTTC

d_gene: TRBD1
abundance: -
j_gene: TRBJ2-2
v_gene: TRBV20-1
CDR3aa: CSARDRQGASTGELFF
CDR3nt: TGCAGTGCTAGAGATCGACAGGGGGCAAGCACCGGGGAGCTGTTTTTT

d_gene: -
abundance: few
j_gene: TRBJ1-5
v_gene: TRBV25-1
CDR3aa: CASSDSGWYQPQHF
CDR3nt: TGTGCCAGCAGTGATTCAGGGTGGTATCAGCCCCAGCATTTT

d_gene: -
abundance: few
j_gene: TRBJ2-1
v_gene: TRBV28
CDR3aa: CASSLSGLPGEQFF
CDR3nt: TGTGCCAGCAGTTTATCGGGACTGCCAGGTGAGCAGTTCTTC

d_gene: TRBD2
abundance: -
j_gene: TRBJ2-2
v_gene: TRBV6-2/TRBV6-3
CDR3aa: CASRPGGLAGTGELFF
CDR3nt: TGTGCCAGCAGACCTGGTGGACTAGCGGGAACCGGGGAGCTGTTTTTT

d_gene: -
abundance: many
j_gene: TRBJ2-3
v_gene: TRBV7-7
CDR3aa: CASSPIPDTQYF
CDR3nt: TGTGCCAGCAGCCCCATCCCAGATACGCAGTATTTT

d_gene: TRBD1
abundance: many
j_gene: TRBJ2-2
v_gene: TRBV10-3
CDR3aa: CAISDSRGRQFTGELFF
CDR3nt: TGTGCCATCAGTGATTCGAGGGGGCGCCAGTTTACCGGGGAGCTGTTTTTT

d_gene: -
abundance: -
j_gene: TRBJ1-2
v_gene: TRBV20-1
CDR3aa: CSATTGFGNYGYTF
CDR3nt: TGCAGTGCGACCACAGGGTTTGGGAACTATGGCTACACCTTC

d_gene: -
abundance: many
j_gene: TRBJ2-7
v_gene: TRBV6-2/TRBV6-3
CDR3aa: CASSPDAPSYEQYF
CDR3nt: TGTGCCAGCAGTCCAGACGCACCCTCCTACGAGCAGTACTTC

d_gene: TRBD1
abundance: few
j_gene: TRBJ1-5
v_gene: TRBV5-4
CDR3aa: CASSPDRGKGPQHF
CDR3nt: TGTGCCAGCAGCCCGGACAGGGGGAAAGGACCCCAGCATTTT

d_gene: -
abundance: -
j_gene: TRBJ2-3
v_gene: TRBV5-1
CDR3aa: CASSLGGFSDTQYF
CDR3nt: TGCGCCAGCAGCCTTGGGGGCTTTTCAGATACGCAGTATTTT

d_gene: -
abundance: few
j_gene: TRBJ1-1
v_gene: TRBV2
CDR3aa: CASQADINNTEAFF
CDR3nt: TGTGCCAGCCAAGCGGACATTAATAACACTGAAGCTTTCTTT

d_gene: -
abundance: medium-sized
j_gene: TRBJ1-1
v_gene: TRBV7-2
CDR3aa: CASSDDLYRATEAFF
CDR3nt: TGTGCCAGCAGCGACGACCTGTACAGGGCCACTGAAGCTTTCTTT

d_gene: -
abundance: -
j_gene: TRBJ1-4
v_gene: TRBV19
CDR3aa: CASQGGEKLFF
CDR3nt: TGTGCCAGTCAGGGCGGTGAAAAACTGTTTTTT

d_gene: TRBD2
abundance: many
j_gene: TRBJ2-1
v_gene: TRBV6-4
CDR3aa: CASSDGAGDYNEQFF
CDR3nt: TGTGCCAGCAGTGACGGGGCGGGAGACTACAATGAGCAGTTCTTC

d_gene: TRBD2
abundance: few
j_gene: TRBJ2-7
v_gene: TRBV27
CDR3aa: CASSFSGRMDEQYF
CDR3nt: TGTGCCAGCAGTTTTAGCGGGAGAATGGACGAGCAGTACTTC

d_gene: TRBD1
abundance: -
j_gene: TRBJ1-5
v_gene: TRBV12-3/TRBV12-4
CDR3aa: CASRLGQNSNQPQHF
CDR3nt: TGTGCCAGCCGACTGGGACAGAATAGCAATCAGCCCCAGCATTTT

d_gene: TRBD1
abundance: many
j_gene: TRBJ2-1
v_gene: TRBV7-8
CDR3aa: CASSTRQGAYNEQFF
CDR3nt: TGTGCCAGCAGCACCCGACAGGGGGCCTACAATGAGCAGTTCTTC

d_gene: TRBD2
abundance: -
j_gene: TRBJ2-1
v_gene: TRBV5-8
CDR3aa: CASSLVVLTSGGNNEQFF
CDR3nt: TGTGCCAGCAGCTTGGTAGTCTTGACTAGCGGGGGGAACAATGAGCAGTTCTTC

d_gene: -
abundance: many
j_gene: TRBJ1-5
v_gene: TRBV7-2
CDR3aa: CASRPNQGTQPQHF
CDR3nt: TGTGCCAGCAGACCAAACCAGGGGACTCAGCCCCAGCATTTT

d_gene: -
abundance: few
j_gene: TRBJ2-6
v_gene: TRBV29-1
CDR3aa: CSVSGIGANVLTF
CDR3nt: TGCAGCGTTTCAGGGATCGGGGCCAACGTCCTGACTTTC

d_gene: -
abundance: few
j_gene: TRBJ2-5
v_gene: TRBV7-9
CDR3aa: CASSSDQETQYF
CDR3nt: TGTGCCAGCAGCTCGGATCAAGAGACCCAGTACTTC

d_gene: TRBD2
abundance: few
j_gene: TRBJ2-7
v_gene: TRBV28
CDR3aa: CASSFGGGPTYEQYF
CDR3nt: TGTGCCAGCAGCTTTGGGGGGGGACCGACCTACGAGCAGTACTTC

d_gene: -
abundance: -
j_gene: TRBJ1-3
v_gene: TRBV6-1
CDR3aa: CASRVGHAIGGSGNTIYF
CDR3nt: TGTGCCAGCAGGGTGGGACACGCAATTGGGGGCTCTGGAAACACCATATATTTT